The 8 T cell receptor beta chains in this list originate from one sample, sequenced in a study of CXCR3-negative and CXCR3-positive naive CD8 T cells. Preparation of TRB cDNA libraries relied on 5' RACE carrying UMI labels. TCRdb processed the 5' RACE reads again and assigns one entry to each CDR3 protein, with no DNA. Here the sample table reports approximately 52,000 distinct CDR3 sequences. Sequenced sample: memory CD8+ T cells from blood. The receptor source for this set is a human donor in good health. Some clones in this sample may be carry-over from other donors' samples.

V and J are TRBV29-1 and TRBJ1-4; without DNA, the TCRdb call of TRBD1 cannot be checked. This CDR3 spans 13 amino acids. Germline CDR1 reads SQVTM; CDR2 reads ANQGSEA. This CDR3 reads CSARTVSHEKLFF.

The genes are TRBV7-8 and TRBJ1-2; the TCRdb D gene call, TRBD1, has no DNA to confirm it. This CDR3 has 16 residues. The germline CDR1 and CDR2 sequences are SGHVS and FQNEAQ. CDR3 sequence reads: CASTLGGGLANYGYTF.

The chain has TRBV6-5 and TRBJ2-7; TCRdb reports TRBD1, a call that lacks DNA to check it against. CDR1 is MNHEY and CDR2 is SVGAGI in the germline V gene. The CDR3 covers 16 residues. CDR3 in amino acids: CASSYKGPDRGYEQYF.

The chain couples TRBV29-1 to TRBJ1-1; absent DNA, TCRdb's TRBD1 call cannot be checked. This CDR3 region has 11 residues. Germline V gene data show CDR1 as SQVTM and CDR2 as ANQGSEA. Here the CDR3 reads CSVRTGSVVFF.

The chain carries TRBV14 and TRBJ2-3; TCRdb calls TRBD2, which cannot be checked without DNA. Germline-derived CDR1 and CDR2 are SGHDN and FVKESK. The CDR3 totals 17 residues. The chain's CDR3 is CASSQDSGLLTTDTQYF.

The rearrangement uses TRBV3-1 and TRBJ2-1. The germline CDR1 and CDR2 sequences are LGHDT and YNNKEL (reference sequence). The CDR3 is 15 residues long. CDR3 protein: CASSRRSSMGNEQFF.

The CDR3 loop reads CAISEAQAGELFF. This rearrangement joins TRBV10-3 to TRBJ2-2. Germline V gene data show CDR1 as ENHRY and CDR2 as SYGVKD. CDR3 length equals 13 residues.

This chain joins TRBV29-1 and TRBJ2-7; without DNA, the TCRdb call of TRBD1 cannot be checked. The germline gives CDR1 SQVTM, CDR2 ANQGSEA. The CDR3 contains 14 residues. CDR3: CSVEGQGEYYEQYF.